A single sample gave rise to the 31 T cell receptor beta chains below, sequenced in a study of control samples from healthy donors and cancer patients. Sequenced by immunoSEQ multiplex PCR; TCRdb stores in-frame clones only, minus some. The table records about 140,000 clones, under 95% of them present only once. The sequencing input was blood. The receptors stem from a man aged 18-30 years in good health.

This chain uses TRBV28 with TRBJ2-2; D not certain. Trimming pared 3 bases from V and 6 bases from J, leaving 11 bases between. CDR3 length: 14 residues. Germline V gene data show CDR1 as MDHEN and CDR2 as SYDVKM. For the CDR3, the DNA is TGTGCCAGCAGTTTGGTGGTGGCCTCCGGGGAGCTGTTTTTT. Translating it yields CASSLVVASGELFF.

The CDR3 region is CACKGLADYEQYF. The CDR3 DNA sequence: TGTGCCTGTAAGGGACTAGCGGACTACGAGCAGTACTTC. V gene TRBV30 combines with J gene TRBJ2-7, with TRBD2 matching 11 bases. Germline CDR1 reads GTSNPN; CDR2 reads SVGIG (reference sequence). This CDR3 has 13 amino acids. With V trimmed by 6 bases and J by 3 bases, 4 bases remained unmatched.

The gene calls are TRBV3-1 (or the pseudogene TRBV3-2) and TRBJ1-6; perhaps TRBD1 as D (5 bases). CDR3 length equals 14 residues. The germline CDR1 and CDR2 sequences are LGHDT and YNNKEL (reference sequence). Trimming took off 4 bases at V and 8 bases at J, with 12 bases between the two ends. The CDR3 nucleotides read TGTGCCAGCAGCCCCTCGTCGGGGGATTCACCCCTCCACTTT. It yields the protein CASSPSSGDSPLHF.

This sequence joins TRBV2 and TRBJ2-5; D possibly uses TRBD1 or TRBD2 (6 bases each). CDR3 size: 13 residues. Per the germline V gene, CDR1 is SNHLY and CDR2 is FYNNEI. The V and J ends lost 9 bases and 10 bases respectively, with 21 bases between them. CDR3: CASWTDPQEGQYF. The CDR3 DNA reads as TGTGCCAGTTGGACAGACCCCCAGGAGGGCCAGTACTTC.

This clone was counted once. This rearrangement joins TRBV9 to TRBJ2-1; D is perhaps TRBD2 (5 bases). CDR3 length equals 13 residues. Trimming pared 4 bases from V and 9 bases from J, leaving 14 bases between. Germline V gene sequence: CDR1 SGDLS, CDR2 YYNGEE. CDR3: CASSLQPAGEQFF. In DNA, the CDR3 is TGTGCCAGCAGCCTGCAACCGGCGGGTGAGCAGTTCTTC. Combining the CDR3 with reference TRBV9 and TRBJ2-1 gives the whole variable domain DSGVTQTPKHLITATGQRVTLRCSPRSGDLSVYWYQQSLDQGLQFLIQYYNGEERAKGNILERFSAQQFPDLHSELNLSSLELGDSALYFCASSLQPAGEQFFGPGTRLTVL.

This chain uses TRBV18 with TRBJ1-3, with D unclear. The CDR3 runs to 14 residues. Germline V gives CDR1 KGHSH, CDR2 LQKENI. V was pared by 0 bases and J by 3 bases, with 6 bases between. CDR3: CASSPPPDGNTIYF. CDR3 bases: TGTGCCAGCTCACCACCACCGGATGGAAACACCATATATTTT.

The chain uses TRBV5-4 and TRBJ2-1, with 7 bases matching TRBD1. CDR3 length: 16 amino acids. CDR1 SGHNT and CDR2 YYREEE come from the germline V gene (reference sequence). After removal of 5 bases from V and 3 bases from J, the junction contained 11 bases not matched to a gene. CDR3 sequence reads: CASSSNPGQHYNEQFF. The CDR3 nucleotides are TGTGCCAGCAGTTCCAATCCGGGACAGCACTACAATGAGCAGTTCTTC.

The chain carries TRBV7-3 and TRBJ1-3, with D hard to call. V lost 3 bases and J 0 bases, leaving 9 bases between the germline ends. This CDR3 spans 15 amino acids. Germline V lookup: CDR1 SGHTA, CDR2 FQGTGA. The CDR3 here is CASSLDASSGNTIYF. The CDR3 nucleotides are TGTGCCAGCAGCTTGGACGCTAGCTCTGGAAACACCATATATTTT.

The chain combines TRBV11-2 with TRBJ1-1, with no clear D. The CDR3 has 16 amino acids. Per germline, CDR1 SGHAT and CDR2 FQNNGV. Trimming took off 0 bases at V and 1 base at J, with 12 bases between the two ends. This chain's CDR3 is CASSLEFGKTNTEAFF. The CDR3 DNA follows: TGTGCCAGCAGCTTAGAGTTCGGGAAAACGAACACTGAAGCTTTCTTT. Full variable domain (outside the CDR3, taken from reference TRBV11-2 and TRBJ1-1): EAGVAQSPRYKIIEKRQSVAFWCNPISGHATLYWYQQILGQGPKLLIQFQNNGVVDDSQLPKDRFSAERLKGVDSTLKIQPAKLEDSAVYLCASSLEFGKTNTEAFFGQGTRLTVV.

The V call is TRBV28, the J call TRBJ1-1, with D uncertain. Germline V lookup: CDR1 MDHEN, CDR2 SYDVKM. This CDR3 contains 13 residues. V gave up 6 bases and J gave up 2 bases, with 10 bases separating them. CDR3 in amino acids: CASSPGPNTEAFF. The CDR3 nucleotides are TGTGCCAGCAGCCCCGGGCCTAACACTGAAGCTTTCTTT.

The chain uses TRBV7-9 and TRBJ1-2; TRBD1 agrees at 8 bases. Per germline, CDR1 SEHNR and CDR2 FQNEAQ (reference sequence). J gave up 9 bases and V 3 bases, and 9 bases lay outside the gene matches. The CDR3 runs to 14 residues. Here the CDR3 DNA reads TGTGCCAGCAGCTTCGCGGACAGGGCAGGTAGCTACACCTTC. Protein: CASSFADRAGSYTF.

CDR3 nucleotides: TGTGCCAGCAGCTTAGCCCGGACAGCCCACGAGCAGTACTTC. It yields the protein CASSLARTAHEQYF. V gene TRBV7-9 combines with J gene TRBJ2-7; weak D call: TRBD1 (6 bases). This CDR3 comprises 14 residues. The germline V and J ends were trimmed by 0 bases and 5 bases, with 11 bases remaining between them. Germline V gene sequence: CDR1 SEHNR, CDR2 FQNEAQ (reference sequence).

This chain connects TRBV2 to TRBJ1-2, with D unclear. This CDR3 has 18 amino acids. Per germline, CDR1 SNHLY and CDR2 FYNNEI. Trimming took off 4 bases at V and 5 bases at J, with 26 bases between the two ends. The CDR3 loop is CASSALKKWEGLGYGYTF. CDR3 DNA: TGTGCCAGCAGTGCCCTTAAGAAGTGGGAGGGCTTAGGGTATGGCTACACCTTC.

V usage is TRBV5-1 and J usage is TRBJ2-1, with D perhaps being TRBD1 or TRBD2 (6 bases each). The CDR3 has 14 residues. The germline V and J ends were trimmed by 1 base and 8 bases, with 13 bases remaining between them. In germline, CDR1 is SGHRS, CDR2 YFSETQ. CDR3: CASSLIGGGDEQFF. The DNA for the CDR3 is TGCGCCAGCAGCTTGATAGGGGGAGGAGATGAGCAGTTCTTC.

The chain carries TRBV6-5 and TRBJ2-2, with 8 bases identical to TRBD1. From germline, CDR1 is MNHEY and CDR2 SVGAGI. The length of the CDR3 is 14 residues. The V and J ends lost 10 bases and 0 bases, in that order; junction bases with no gene match: 4. The CDR3 DNA follows: TGTGCCACCAAGACAGGGGCGAACACCGGGGAGCTGTTTTTT. Its translation: CATKTGANTGELFF.

The chain combines TRBV4-1 with TRBJ1-2; D is unresolved. Germline CDR1 MGHRA, CDR2 YSYEKL. This CDR3 comprises 17 residues. Deletions cut 7 bases from V and 0 bases from J, with 21 bases between. The CDR3 nucleotides are TGCGCCAGCACTCAGATTGACATGGGGTTTTCTAACTATGGCTACACCTTC. It codes for CASTQIDMGFSNYGYTF.

The V call is TRBV3-1 (or the pseudogene TRBV3-2), the J call TRBJ2-7, with 9 bases that match TRBD2. CDR3 size: 14 residues. Germline CDR1 is LGHDT and CDR2 is YNNKEL (reference sequence). The ends lost 4 bases at V and 6 bases at J; junction bases unmatched: 7. CDR3 loop: CASSRTKRGAEQYF. In DNA, the CDR3 is TGTGCCAGCAGCCGGACAAAGCGGGGGGCCGAGCAGTACTTC.

The CDR3, as DNA: TGCGCCAGCAGCTTAGGGGACGGAAGCACCGGGGAGCTGTTTTTT. Amino acid sequence: CASSLGDGSTGELFF. The rearrangement joins TRBV5-1 to TRBJ2-2; D may match TRBD1 or TRBD2 (5 bases each). V lost 2 bases, J lost 4 bases, and 12 bases lay in between. The V gene's germline CDR1 is SGHRS and CDR2 YFSETQ. This CDR3 is built from 15 residues.

This clone was found once. The chain couples TRBV15 to TRBJ2-5; no reliable D call. This CDR3 is 12 amino acids long. The germline V gene encodes CDR1 LNHNV and CDR2 YYDKDF (reference sequence). Trimming left V 8 bases short and J 7 bases short, with 14 bases between. The CDR3 sequence: CATGPGFGTQYF. CDR3 nucleotide sequence: TGTGCCACCGGCCCAGGATTCGGGACCCAGTACTTC.

This clone was seen just once. This chain uses TRBV7-2 with TRBJ2-7, with 8 bases fitting TRBD2. The CDR3 has 15 amino acids. With V trimmed by 5 bases and J by 2 bases, 8 bases remained unmatched. Germline assignment: CDR1 SGHTA and CDR2 FQGNSA. The CDR3 region is CASSRRGGPAYEQYF. The CDR3 region has the DNA TGTGCCAGCAGCCGTCGGGGGGGGCCGGCCTACGAGCAGTACTTC.

The rearrangement links TRBV5-4 to TRBJ2-3; 10 positions agree with TRBD2. V lost 5 bases and J lost 1; bases outside the gene matches: 7. The CDR3 length is 16 residues. CDR1 is SGHNT and CDR2 is YYREEE in the germline V gene (reference sequence). CDR3 coding DNA: TGTGCCAGCAGTAAAAGAGCGGGGGGGCGCACAGATACGCAGTATTTT. This encodes CASSKRAGGRTDTQYF.

The chain employs TRBV2 and TRBJ2-7; D possibly corresponds to TRBD2 (5 bases). CDR3 length equals 16 residues. Trimming pared 4 bases from V and 0 bases from J, leaving 16 bases between. The germline CDR1 and CDR2 sequences are SNHLY and FYNNEI. The chain's CDR3 is CASSAASGLISYEQYF. CDR3 bases: TGTGCCAGCAGTGCAGCCAGCGGACTGATCTCCTACGAGCAGTACTTC. Variable domain in full (rest from reference TRBV2 and TRBJ2-7): EPEVTQTPSHQVTQMGQEVILRCVPISNHLYFYWYRQILGQKVEFLVSFYNNEISEKSEIFDDQFSVERPDGSNFTLKIRSTKLEDSAMYFCASSAASGLISYEQYFGPGTRLTVT.

This chain uses TRBV5-1 with TRBJ2-7; tentatively, D is TRBD2 (5 bases). Germline CDR1 and CDR2: SGHRS and YFSETQ. This CDR3 spans 14 amino acids. Trimming pared 0 bases from V and 1 base from J, leaving 8 bases between. Here the CDR3 DNA reads TGCGCCAGCAGCTTGGTGGCGGGTTCCTACGAGCAGTACTTC. Encoded protein: CASSLVAGSYEQYF. Full variable domain (remainder filled in from reference TRBV5-1 and TRBJ2-7): KAGVTQTPRYLIKTRGQQVTLSCSPISGHRSVSWYQQTPGQGLQFLFEYFSETQRNKGNFPGRFSGRQFSNSRSEMNVSTLELGDSALYLCASSLVAGSYEQYFGPGTRLTVT.

The chain employs TRBV5-1 and TRBJ2-3; weak D call: TRBD2 (5 bases). Trimming removed 2 bases at V and 6 bases at J, with 10 bases between. This CDR3 is built from 13 residues. Germline assignment: CDR1 SGHRS and CDR2 YFSETQ. The CDR3 nucleotides read TGCGCCAGCAGCTTAATTGCGGGCGATACGCAGTATTTT. Amino acid sequence: CASSLIAGDTQYF. Full variable domain (missing parts from reference TRBV5-1 and TRBJ2-3): KAGVTQTPRYLIKTRGQQVTLSCSPISGHRSVSWYQQTPGQGLQFLFEYFSETQRNKGNFPGRFSGRQFSNSRSEMNVSTLELGDSALYLCASSLIAGDTQYFGPGTRLTVL.

V gene TRBV27 combines with J gene TRBJ1-1; 7 positions agree with TRBD1. The junction had 7 bases not matched to a gene; V was cut back by 7 bases and J by 2 bases. The germline gives CDR1 MNHEY, CDR2 SMNVEV (reference sequence). This CDR3 spans 14 amino acids. This chain's CDR3 is CASKIRDSNTEAFF. CDR3 sequence (DNA): TGTGCCAGCAAGATCCGGGACAGTAACACTGAAGCTTTCTTT.

This clone was picked up one time. V usage is TRBV6-5 and J usage is TRBJ2-7; D gene uncertain. V dropped 0 bases and J dropped 5 bases, with 8 bases sitting between them. The CDR3 contains 13 residues. Germline V gene lookup returns CDR1 MNHEY and CDR2 SVGAGI. CDR3 DNA sequence: TGTGCCAGCAGTTACTCGAGCTCAAACGAGCAGTACTTC. It yields the protein CASSYSSSNEQYF.

The chain joins TRBV18 to TRBJ2-5, with D possibly TRBD1 on 5 matching bases. Trimming pared 6 bases from V and 2 bases from J, leaving 10 bases between. Germline V gene data show CDR1 as KGHSH and CDR2 as LQKENI. The CDR3 is 13 residues long. As DNA, the CDR3 is TGTGCCAGCTCGACGGACATGCAAGAGACCCAGTACTTC. Its protein product is CASSTDMQETQYF.

J is TRBJ2-7 and V is TRBV2, with D perhaps TRBD1 or TRBD2 (7 bases each). The CDR3 is made up of 14 amino acids. CDR1 is SNHLY and CDR2 is FYNNEI in the germline V gene. Trimming took 3 bases from V and 3 from J, leaving 12 bases between them. The CDR3 reads CASSDTGEGYEQYF. CDR3 coding DNA: TGTGCCAGCAGTGATACAGGGGAGGGCTACGAGCAGTACTTC.

The V gene is TRBV5-1, the J gene TRBJ2-3, with a possible D match to TRBD2 (6 bases). This CDR3 has 15 amino acids. The V and J ends lost 0 bases and 5 bases respectively, with 13 bases between them. Germline V gene data show CDR1 as SGHRS and CDR2 as YFSETQ. The CDR3 bases are TGCGCCAGCAGCTTGGACGGCGACGGGGGAGATACGCAGTATTTT. Protein: CASSLDGDGGDTQYF.

The chain employs TRBV7-2 and TRBJ2-5; D might be TRBD1 or TRBD2, each matching 5 bases. This CDR3 comprises 14 residues. Trimming pared 4 bases from V and 4 bases from J, leaving 13 bases between. Germline V gene sequence: CDR1 SGHTA, CDR2 FQGNSA. Here the CDR3 reads CASSWVGVLETQYF. The CDR3, as DNA: TGTGCCAGCAGCTGGGTGGGGGTGCTAGAGACCCAGTACTTC.

This chain links TRBV5-1 with TRBJ2-5; D possibly corresponds to TRBD2 (6 bases). This CDR3 region has 10 residues. V lost 8 bases, J lost 5 bases, and 7 bases lay in between. CDR1 and CDR2 from the germline V gene are SGHRS and YFSETQ. CDR3 residues: CASGGETQYF. In nucleotides, the CDR3 is TGCGCCAGTGGGGGGGAGACCCAGTACTTC.